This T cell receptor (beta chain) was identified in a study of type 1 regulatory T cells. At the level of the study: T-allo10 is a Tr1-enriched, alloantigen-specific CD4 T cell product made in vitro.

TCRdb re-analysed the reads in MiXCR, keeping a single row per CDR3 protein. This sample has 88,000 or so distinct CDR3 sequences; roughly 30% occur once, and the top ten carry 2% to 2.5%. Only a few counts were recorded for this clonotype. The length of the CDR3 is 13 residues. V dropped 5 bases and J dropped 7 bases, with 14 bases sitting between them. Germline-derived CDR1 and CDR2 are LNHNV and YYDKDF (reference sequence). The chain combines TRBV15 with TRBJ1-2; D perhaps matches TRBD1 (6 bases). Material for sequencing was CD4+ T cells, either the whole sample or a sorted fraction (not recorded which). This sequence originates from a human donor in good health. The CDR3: CATSRYRDGGYTF. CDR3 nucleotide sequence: TGTGCCACCAGCCGGTACAGGGACGGTGGCTACACCTTC.